The 8 T cell receptor beta chains listed next were all sequenced from one sample in a study of cytomegalovirus exposure and HLA in healthy donors. Researchers ran the PCR with 60 Vbeta and 13 Jbeta primers. This table comes from immunoSEQ multiplex PCR, and its TCRdb copy is limited to in-frame clones, with some not included. This repertoire includes 45,000 to 70,000 clones. Input material: PBMCs. The origin of the receptors is a woman in her 30s in good health and CMV-seropositive.

The chain uses TRBV11-3 and TRBJ2-1; 7 bases fit TRBD2. From germline, CDR1 is SGHNT and CDR2 YENEEA. V was pared by 6 bases and J by 5 bases, with 7 bases of the junction left unmatched. The CDR3 has 14 amino acids. CDR3 bases: TGTGCCAGCAGGACTAGCAAGCTAGACAATGAGCAGTTCTTC. Translating it yields CASRTSKLDNEQFF.

This sequence joins TRBV5-1 and TRBJ2-5; TRBD1 aligns across 10 bases. This CDR3 has 15 amino acids. CDR1 and CDR2 from the germline V gene are SGHRS and YFSETQ. Trimming cost V 2 bases and J 3 bases; bases outside gene matches: 4. CDR3 loop: CASSFPGTGEETQYF. The DNA for the CDR3 is TGCGCCAGCAGCTTCCCTGGGACAGGGGAAGAGACCCAGTACTTC.

The J gene is TRBJ1-5, the V gene TRBV6-1; 9 bases match TRBD1. Germline values: CDR1 MNHNS, CDR2 SASEGT. This CDR3 is 16 amino acids long. With V trimmed by 4 bases and J by 2 bases, 6 bases remained unmatched. The CDR3: CASSGRTGDRNQPQHF. In nucleotides, the CDR3 is TGTGCCAGCAGTGGGCGGACAGGGGATCGCAATCAGCCCCAGCATTTT.

The chain joins TRBV6-1 to TRBJ2-1, with 10 positions matching TRBD2. The CDR3 is 15 residues long. Germline V CDR1 and CDR2: MNHNS, SASEGT. The junction had 7 bases not matched to a gene; V was cut back by 6 bases and J by 5 bases. The CDR3 loop reads CASRASGGSDNEQFF. CDR3 coding DNA: TGTGCCAGCAGAGCTAGCGGGGGAAGCGACAATGAGCAGTTCTTC.

The chain uses TRBV20-1 and TRBJ2-5; weak D call: TRBD1 (6 bases). Germline CDR1 reads DFQATT; CDR2 reads SNEGSKA (reference sequence). Trimming took off 8 bases at V and 5 bases at J, with 12 bases between the two ends. The CDR3 consists of 11 residues. CDR3 in amino acids: CSQPRGETQYF. CDR3 bases: TGCAGTCAACCAAGGGGGGAGACCCAGTACTTC.

The chain employs TRBV5-1 and TRBJ1-2; D gene ambiguous. V was clipped by 2 bases and J by 4 bases, with 9 bases between them. Germline V gene data show CDR1 as SGHRS and CDR2 as YFSETQ. CDR3 length: 13 residues. In nucleotides, the CDR3 is TGCGCCAGCAGCTTTGAGGGCGGCTATGGCTACACCTTC. It encodes CASSFEGGYGYTF.

The chain employs TRBV7-3 and TRBJ1-4; 10 bases match TRBD1. The length of the CDR3 is 16 residues. With 7 bases clipped from V and 3 bases from J, the junction kept 8 bases outside the gene matches. From germline, CDR1 is SGHTA and CDR2 FQGTGA. CDR3 residues: CASTKTGGSANEKLFF. The CDR3 nucleotides read TGTGCCAGCACCAAGACAGGGGGCAGTGCTAATGAAAAACTGTTTTTT.

The chain joins TRBV6-1 to TRBJ1-2; TRBD1 matches 7 bases. V dropped 7 bases and J dropped 2; count of bases not matched to a gene: 7. Per germline, CDR1 MNHNS and CDR2 SASEGT. The CDR3 runs to 14 residues. DNA for the CDR3: TGTGCCAGCATACCCGGACAGGCGAACTATGGCTACACCTTC. Translation gives CASIPGQANYGYTF.